The clone carrying this T cell receptor beta chain occurred a few times. Its antigen is not identified. These data come from a study of T cell repertoires in cytomegalovirus infection. Study-wide points: Based on cumulative public TCR beta family frequency, carriers of CMV plus the relevant HLA were identified.

Each CDR3 protein is one row after TCRdb ran MiXCR on the reads. The sample yields about a million distinct CDR3 sequences, about 33% seen once. V lost 10 bases and J lost 8, with 12 bases in between. This CDR3 has 11 residues. Germline V gene lookup returns CDR1 LNHDA and CDR2 SQIVND (reference sequence). The rearrangement joins TRBV19 to TRBJ2-1, with unresolved D. The TCR sequence derives from a human donor in good health (CMV status not recorded). Some clones in this sample may be carry-over from other donors' samples. Sequenced here: cultured CD8+ T cells from PBMCs, sampled from culture after CMV antigen stimulation. CDR3 loop: CATAFDHEQFF. The CDR3 DNA sequence: TGTGCCACGGCGTTCGACCATGAGCAGTTCTTC.